These T cell receptor beta chains were read from a single sample in a study of human T cells and chemical hapten exposure. TCRdb re-analysed the RACE reads in MiXCR, keeping a single row per CDR3 protein. The sample has around 360,000 distinct CDR3 sequences, 6% to 7% seen once. The sample consisted of whole blood, taken in connection with sensitization to the hapten diphenylcyclopropenone (DPC). These receptors were obtained from a woman in her late teens or twenties with alopecia areata. Some clones in this sample may be carry-over from other donors' samples. Each CDR3 is given with its conserved first and last residue. Fields, in order: J gene, V gene, D gene, clone size, CDR3 DNA, CDR3 protein. The D gene is left open where the match is weak. Part of the rows lack a size; the others show once, few, many or a class for expanded clones.

j_gene: TRBJ1-5; v_gene: TRBV12-3/TRBV12-4; d_gene: .; abundance: .; CDR3nt: TGTGCCAGCAGTTTCAGAGGGTGGGAGCCCCAGCATTTT; CDR3aa: CASSFRGWEPQHF
j_gene: TRBJ1-1; v_gene: TRBV6-5; d_gene: .; abundance: many; CDR3nt: TGTGCCAGCAGTTATCGTCAAATTTGGGGAAACACTGAAGCTTTCTTT; CDR3aa: CASSYRQIWGNTEAFF
j_gene: TRBJ2-7; v_gene: TRBV12-3/TRBV12-4; d_gene: .; abundance: few; CDR3nt: TGTGCCAGCAGTTTATATGGCGGCGCTTTCGAGCAGTACTTC; CDR3aa: CASSLYGGAFEQYF
j_gene: TRBJ2-3; v_gene: TRBV12-3/TRBV12-4; d_gene: .; abundance: few; CDR3nt: TGTGCCAGCAGTTTGGACCTAGCCACAGATACGCAGTATTTT; CDR3aa: CASSLDLATDTQYF
j_gene: TRBJ1-6; v_gene: TRBV20-1; d_gene: .; abundance: many; CDR3nt: TGCAGTGCTAGAGAACGCTCCTATAATTCACCCCTCCACTTT; CDR3aa: CSARERSYNSPLHF
j_gene: TRBJ1-1; v_gene: TRBV9; d_gene: .; abundance: many; CDR3nt: TGTGCCAGCAGCGTAGAGTTGGACACTGAAGCTTTCTTT; CDR3aa: CASSVELDTEAFF
j_gene: TRBJ1-4; v_gene: TRBV21-1; d_gene: .; abundance: many; CDR3nt: TGTGCCAGCAGCGCAAGTCGTCGGGACAGGGGTGCAACTAATGAAAAACTGTTTTTT; CDR3aa: CASSASRRDRGATNEKLFF
j_gene: TRBJ2-1; v_gene: TRBV13; d_gene: .; abundance: few; CDR3nt: TGTGCCAGCAGCTTACCCCAGGGGGGGCCGGGCATTGATGAGCAGTTCTTC; CDR3aa: CASSLPQGGPGIDEQFF
j_gene: TRBJ2-1; v_gene: TRBV7-8; d_gene: .; abundance: few; CDR3nt: TGTGCCAGCAGCTTAGCCGGGACTCGCGACAATGAGCAGTTCTTC; CDR3aa: CASSLAGTRDNEQFF
j_gene: TRBJ1-6; v_gene: TRBV7-2; d_gene: .; abundance: few; CDR3nt: TGTGCCAGCAGCTTAGAGGGCCCGGAGCTTGCACCCCTCCACTTT; CDR3aa: CASSLEGPELAPLHF
j_gene: TRBJ2-3; v_gene: TRBV6-5; d_gene: .; abundance: .; CDR3nt: TGTGCCAGCACTTCCCCTAGCACAGATACGCAGTATTTT; CDR3aa: CASTSPSTDTQYF
j_gene: TRBJ1-2; v_gene: TRBV6-5; d_gene: TRBD1; abundance: many; CDR3nt: TGTGCCAGCAGCCACCGCGACAGGGGACTTTATGGCTACACCTTC; CDR3aa: CASSHRDRGLYGYTF
j_gene: TRBJ1-1; v_gene: TRBV18; d_gene: .; abundance: medium-sized; CDR3nt: TGTGCCAGCTCCCCGGGAACAGGCTATGAAGCTTTCTTT; CDR3aa: CASSPGTGYEAFF
j_gene: TRBJ2-2; v_gene: TRBV9; d_gene: .; abundance: few; CDR3nt: TGTGCCAGCAGCGTAGAGCACATCGGGGAGCTGTTTTTT; CDR3aa: CASSVEHIGELFF
j_gene: TRBJ1-1; v_gene: TRBV20-1; d_gene: .; abundance: many; CDR3nt: TGCAGTGCCTCATGGCGAGGGGGAGCTTTCTTT; CDR3aa: CSASWRGGAFF
j_gene: TRBJ1-2; v_gene: TRBV25-1; d_gene: TRBD1; abundance: many; CDR3nt: TGTGCCAGCAGTGGCAGCTGGTCGGGACAGGGAGACTATGGCTACACCTTC; CDR3aa: CASSGSWSGQGDYGYTF
j_gene: TRBJ2-5; v_gene: TRBV7-2; d_gene: TRBD1; abundance: .; CDR3nt: TGTGCCAGCAGCTGGGGGACAGCCCTTAGGGCCCAGTACTTC; CDR3aa: CASSWGTALRAQYF
j_gene: TRBJ2-7; v_gene: TRBV2; d_gene: .; abundance: many; CDR3nt: TGTGCCAGCAGTGAACAGACCTACGAGCAGTACTTC; CDR3aa: CASSEQTYEQYF
j_gene: TRBJ2-7; v_gene: TRBV7-6; d_gene: .; abundance: few; CDR3nt: TGTGCCAGCAGCTTAACCCCAGCATCCAAATTATCCTACGAGCAGTACTTC; CDR3aa: CASSLTPASKLSYEQYF
j_gene: TRBJ1-5; v_gene: TRBV5-5; d_gene: .; abundance: many; CDR3nt: TGTGCCAGCAGCTGGGGGATAGACAGGCTCGGGGCCAATCAGCCCCAGCATTTT; CDR3aa: CASSWGIDRLGANQPQHF